These T cell receptor beta chains were read from a single sample in a study of human T cells and chemical hapten exposure. From the RACE reads, TCRdb called clonotypes with MiXCR, one entry per CDR3 protein. Seen here are more than 300,000 distinct CDR3 sequences, around 5.5% observed once, and the top ten hold 2% to 3%. Sequencing was performed on whole blood, taken in connection with sensitization to the hapten diphenylcyclopropenone (DPC). Source of these receptors: a woman between 45 and 65 years old with alopecia areata. Some clones in this sample may be carry-over from other donors' samples. CDR3s include the opening cysteine and the closing phenylalanine or tryptophan. D genes are given only for firm matches. Only part of the rows carry a size: once, few, many, or a class if the clone is expanded.

size,J,V,D,CDR3,DNA
few,TRBJ2-3,TRBV27,TRBD1,CASSTPTGMISDTQYF,TGTGCCAGCAGTACCCCGACAGGGATGATATCAGATACGCAGTATTTT
.,TRBJ1-6,TRBV5-4,.,CASSPGTVGLNSPLHF,TGTGCCAGCAGCCCAGGGACGGTTGGACTTAATTCACCCCTCCACTTT
few,TRBJ2-1,TRBV18,.,CASLVTGNEQFF,TGTGCCAGCTTAGTTACAGGGAATGAGCAGTTCTTC
.,TRBJ2-7,TRBV5-6,.,CASSLAEQEYEQYF,TGTGCCAGCAGCTTGGCCGAACAGGAATACGAGCAGTACTTC
many,TRBJ2-3,TRBV14,.,CATRRIRGTDTQYF,TGTGCCACCAGGCGGATACGGGGCACAGATACGCAGTATTTT
few,TRBJ2-4,TRBV5-1,TRBD1,CASGTGGPSKNIQYF,TGCGCCAGCGGTACAGGGGGCCCGTCCAAAAACATTCAGTACTTC
.,TRBJ1-5,TRBV20-1,.,CVYPGDGNQPQHF,TGCGTATACCCGGGGGACGGCAATCAGCCCCAGCATTTT
.,TRBJ2-2,TRBV6-1,TRBD2,CASSAPKGLAGTTGELFF,TGTGCCAGCAGCGCCCCGAAGGGACTAGCGGGGACCACCGGGGAGCTGTTTTTT
many,TRBJ1-1,TRBV30,.,CAWSGAEAFF,TGTGCCTGGAGTGGGGCTGAAGCTTTCTTT
many,TRBJ1-2,TRBV7-2,.,CASSFSLQGNYGYTF,TGTGCCAGCAGCTTCTCCCTACAGGGCAACTATGGCTACACCTTC